This section outlines one T cell receptor beta chain sequence together with its context. Its antigen has not been determined. Nothing much larger sits one base from this clone, and base qualities are not available. The library was obtained by the immunoSEQ multiplex PCR assay. The multiplex PCR relied on a mix of 60 forward primers for TCR Vbeta segments and 13 reverse primers for TCR Jbeta segments. The CDR3 region of rearranged TCR beta genes was amplified from genomic DNA with a multiplex PCR assay. The Illumina HiSeq System was used to sequence the amplified TCR beta libraries as 87-base-pair reads. The paper's data handling went like this. A later analysis counted some 80 million unique TCR beta chains across the 650 to 800 repertoires, and some 11 million of these chains were shared by at least two donors. Raw reads were error-corrected and collapsed into unique sequences by a nearest-neighbor algorithm in which closely related sequences were merged to remove PCR and sequencing errors. V, D and J gene segments were assigned by aligning CDR3 sequences to IMGT reference sequences. For a sequence to be retained, at least a six-nucleotide match to both a V gene segment and a J gene segment was required. Rearrangements were called productive when the CDR3 lacked stop codons and stayed in frame with V and J; all others were non-productive. CDR3 was defined by IMGT convention, running from the second conserved V-encoded cysteine to the conserved J-encoded phenylalanine. Sequences without an unambiguous match to a single V gene segment were excluded from the earlier analysis of about 600 of the donors. An earlier analysis of several hundred of the donors called V segments functional above 56.7% productive rearrangements and segregating when the between-donor standard deviation exceeded 5%. A statistical classification framework was built to diagnose cytomegalovirus status from the catalog of TCR beta chain sequences. V and J gene assignment, in a later analysis, came from comparing TCR nucleotide sequences with IMGT/GENE-DB human TR gene sequences. In a later analysis, CDR3 sequences and most-parsimonious VDJ recombination scenarios were assigned using the TCRdist pipeline. In a later analysis, each TCR beta chain was defined by its CDR3 amino acid sequence together with its V-gene family, and reads lacking a unique V-gene family were excluded. A later analysis removed roughly 590 highly shared, low-generation-probability nucleotide sequences to deal with suspected cross-contamination and a sequencing artifact. In a later analysis, a clonal expansion index for each public chain was calculated from normalized within-repertoire ranks of inferred template counts. Generation probabilities in a later analysis came from a VDJ recombination model fitted to out-of-frame rearrangements, and those results were checked against IGoR. A later analysis scored TCR-TCR, TCR-HLA and TCR-CMV co-occurrence with hypergeometric tests, applying a repertoire-size bias correction to TCR pairs. To estimate false discovery rates, a later analysis permuted the HLA or CMV assignments 20 times. A later analysis grouped co-occurring TCRs with DBSCAN, adding TCRdist sequence similarity when clustering within HLA-allele-positive subsets. For co-occurrence clustering, repertoires with fewer than 30,000 or more than 120,000 public chains were excluded, along with a handful of repertoires with anomalous nucleotide sharing. TCRdb obtained this table from immuneACCESS and retained in-frame rearrangements with V and J assigned. These tables miss some clones; where compared with another copy, unresolved V genes account for less than half of the shortfall, and the remainder is unexplained. The V and J calls and clone size were taken over from that table, and D and trimming were inferred from the DNA. The sample has about 180,000 clones on record, around 80% of them singletons. The ten largest clones add up to over 2.5% of the sample.

The cohort was made up of 650 to 700 healthy bone marrow donors. At the time of sampling, all cohort members were nominally healthy, though unrecorded immune exposures were likely present. The donor tested CMV seronegative, placing the donor among the roughly 340 seronegative members of the cohort. A peripheral blood sample was collected from each donor, and TCR beta sequencing was performed on peripheral blood mononuclear cells. The Qiagen DNeasy Blood Extraction Kit was used to extract genomic DNA from the blood cell samples. V loses 5 bases, J loses 7 bases, and the germline ends lie 12 bases apart. The germline V gene specifies SNHLY as CDR1 and FYNNEI as CDR2. Measured from the cysteine to the phenylalanine, the CDR3 is 12 residues long. The DNA shown is the 36-base CDR3, in frame from base 1. This entry is derived from a study of cytomegalovirus exposure and HLA in healthy donors (dated by TCRdb to 2016 to 2017). Concerning the study at large: In an earlier analysis of 550 to 750 of the donors, 250 to 300 Gb of sequence data and 100 million or so unique TCR beta sequences from about 179 million T cells were reported. An early release covering roughly 640 HLA-typed donors comprised around 300 gigabases of sequencing data and 85 million or so unique TCR sequences. Of the approximately 400 genotyped donors, about 80% fell in the genetic ancestry cluster associated with self-reported Caucasian donors. The study aimed to test whether cataloging public T cell receptors could reveal signatures of past pathogen exposure. The study profiled the T cell repertoires of under 850 subjects by immunosequencing and related them to cytomegalovirus serostatus. In addition to the first cohort of approximately 650 subjects, a separate validation cohort of 130 or so different subjects was used. The study combined high-throughput TCR immunosequencing, statistical association of individual TCRs with disease status, and machine learning to predict cytomegalovirus infection status. In a later analysis, previously published TCR beta repertoires from about 640 donors were re-analyzed and high-resolution HLA genotyping was added so that TCR occurrence patterns could be studied. In the later analysis, no new phenotypic data were used to find candidate immune exposures; instead, reliance was placed on TCR beta sequences and their occurrence across donors. An earlier analysis of 587 of the donors used high-throughput TCR beta sequencing to judge whether each TCR beta V gene segment behaved as functional or pseudogenic. Donor age, sex, ethnicity and CMV serostatus were compiled alongside the repertoire data. A later genetic analysis used genome-wide SNP genotypes for about 65% of the 666 donors, treating that subset as a discovery cohort. All discovery cohort repertoires had been generated using a single sequencing platform. Both class I and class II loci were covered by HLA typing, at four-digit resolution. Typing coverage differed by locus: A, B, C, DRB1 and DQB1 were typed in roughly 629-640 donors, DQA1 in 522, DPA1 in nearly 610, and DPB1 in 472. Roughly 5 DR-DQ haplotypes were handled as single units for association and clustering, since linkage in the cohort was strong. Among 398 genotyped donors of the cohort, an average of about 240,000 unique TCR beta nucleotide sequences were sequenced per donor, around a sixth of them non-productive.

Points the paper makes about the study in general: Specific HLA alleles were associated with 15,000 to 20,000 TCR beta sequences at a false discovery rate of 0.05 in a later analysis. For the cohort, immune exposure information was limited to CMV serostatus. An earlier analysis of approximately 600 of the donors showed that most TCR beta V segments appeared in productive rearrangements either about 87% or about 30% of the time, which broadly matched IMGT annotations. Because HLA typing was unavailable for some donors at each locus, only the typed subset was used in association tests. In this cohort, only TCR beta chains were sequenced, and detectable features were limited by the absence of alpha or paired-chain data. Some IMGT-functional V segments, including TRBV6-2 and TRBV6-3, could not be told apart with the 87-base-pair reads, so those segments were excluded. A further reported finding was that TCR beta sequences accurately predicted the HLA-A and HLA-B alleles for most subjects in the first cohort. A cluster of highly shared sequence variants was judged likely to represent a technical artifact of the sequencing pipeline. In a later analysis, TCR association rates were found to vary across HLA loci, with the most associated TCRs seen for DRB1 alleles and the fewest for HLA-C alleles. Several of the top co-occurrence clusters appeared to be linked to parvovirus B19, influenza, CMV and Epstein-Barr virus, according to a later analysis. Compared with the approximately 670-donor mean, donors in an Asian-associated ancestry cluster had fewer N-insertions in productive TCRs, according to a later genetic analysis. Because counts were too low, roughly 16 rarely observed V segments, including chromosome 9 orphons, were excluded from the earlier analysis of about 500 of the donors. In vitro tests confirmed that three of the cytomegalovirus-associated TCR beta chains recognize cytomegalovirus antigens. The study listed 150 to 200 TCR beta chains as associated with cytomegalovirus. Roughly uniform sequencing depth across donors was assumed in presence/absence analyses, although this assumption may not hold. In both the original and validation cohorts, the classifier was reported to diagnose cytomegalovirus status with high specificity and sensitivity. An association between a missense DCLRE1C variant and V-gene and J-gene trimming of TCR beta chains was found in a later genetic analysis and replicated in an independent cohort. Linkage disequilibrium might explain the correlated functional status among segregating V segments, but an unknown experimental factor could not be excluded. A later analysis found that most CMV-associated TCR beta chains appeared HLA-restricted, with HLA associations seemingly driven largely by CMV exposure. A later analysis found that HLA-associated TCR beta chains were more clonally expanded and had lower generation probabilities than equally common non-associated chains. When HLA alleles, especially DR and DQ, strongly co-occurred, TCR associations were difficult to assign to individual alleles. The authors suggested that the approach could potentially be generalized to other disease states and immunological phenotypes. Across donors, most TCR sequences were observed very rarely, whereas some public TCRs were present in many individuals.

Sequenced input: PBMCs. This clonotype was obtained from a female donor in good health and CMV-seronegative. The sequence is built from TRBV2 and TRBJ2-7; there is no confident call for the D gene. For the CDR3, the sequence is CASSYASEEQYF. The sequence in DNA is TGTGCCAGCAGTTATGCTTCGGAGGAGCAGTACTTC.